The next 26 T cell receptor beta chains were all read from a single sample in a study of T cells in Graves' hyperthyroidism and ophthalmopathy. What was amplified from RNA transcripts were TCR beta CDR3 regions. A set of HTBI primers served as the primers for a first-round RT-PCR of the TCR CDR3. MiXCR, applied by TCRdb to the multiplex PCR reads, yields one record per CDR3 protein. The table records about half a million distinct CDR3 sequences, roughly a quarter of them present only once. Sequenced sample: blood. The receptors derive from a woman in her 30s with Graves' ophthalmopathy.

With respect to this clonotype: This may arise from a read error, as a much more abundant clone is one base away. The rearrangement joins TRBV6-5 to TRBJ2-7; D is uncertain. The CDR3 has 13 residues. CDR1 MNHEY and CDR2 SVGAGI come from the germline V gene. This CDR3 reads CASSYSEVYEQCF. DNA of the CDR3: TGTGCCAGCAGTTACTCGGAAGTCTACGAGCAGTGCTTC.

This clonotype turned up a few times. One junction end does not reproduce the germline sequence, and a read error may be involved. The CDR3 sequence: CASSLGQGGSEACF. The CDR3 DNA reads TGTGCCAGCAGCTTAGGACAGGGAGGGTCTGAAGCTTGCTTT. V usage is TRBV7-6 and J usage is TRBJ1-1; 7 bases agree with TRBD1. CDR1 is SGHVS and CDR2 is FNYEAQ in the germline V gene. This CDR3 is 14 amino acids long. Full variable domain (missing parts from reference TRBV7-6 and TRBJ1-1): GAGVSQSPRYKVTKRGQDVALRCDPISGHVSLYWYRQALGQGPEFLTYFNYEAQQDKSGLPNDRFSAERPEGSISTLTIQRTEQRDSAMYRCASSLGQGGSEACFGQGTRLTVV.

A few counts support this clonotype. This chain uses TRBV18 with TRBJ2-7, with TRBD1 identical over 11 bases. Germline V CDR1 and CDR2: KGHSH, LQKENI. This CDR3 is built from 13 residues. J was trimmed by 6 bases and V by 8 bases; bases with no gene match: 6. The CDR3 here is CASHQGQGGEQYF. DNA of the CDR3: TGTGCCAGCCACCAGGGACAGGGGGGCGAGCAGTACTTC.

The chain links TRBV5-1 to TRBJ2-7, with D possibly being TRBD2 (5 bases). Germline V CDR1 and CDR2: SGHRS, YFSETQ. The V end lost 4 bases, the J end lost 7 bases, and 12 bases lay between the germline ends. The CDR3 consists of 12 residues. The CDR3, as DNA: TGCGCCAGCAGCGCACAACTAGAGGAGCAGTACTTC. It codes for CASSAQLEEQYF.

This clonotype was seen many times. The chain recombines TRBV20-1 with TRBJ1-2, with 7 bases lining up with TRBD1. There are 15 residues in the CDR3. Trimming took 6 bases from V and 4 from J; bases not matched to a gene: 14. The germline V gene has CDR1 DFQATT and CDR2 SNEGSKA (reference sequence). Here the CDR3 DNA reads TGCAGTGCCGGAGTGGGACAGTCTTCCTCCTATGGCTACACCTTC. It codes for CSAGVGQSSSYGYTF.

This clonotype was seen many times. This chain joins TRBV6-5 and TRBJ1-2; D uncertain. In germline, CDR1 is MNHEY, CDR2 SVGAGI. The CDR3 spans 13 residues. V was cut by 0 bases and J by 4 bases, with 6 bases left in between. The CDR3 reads CASSYSHSYGYTF. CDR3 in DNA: TGTGCCAGCAGTTACTCCCATTCCTATGGCTACACCTTC.

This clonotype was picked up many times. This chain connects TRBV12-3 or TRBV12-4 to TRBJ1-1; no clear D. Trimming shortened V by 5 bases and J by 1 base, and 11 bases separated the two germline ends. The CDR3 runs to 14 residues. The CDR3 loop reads CASSPDLTNTEAFF. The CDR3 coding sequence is TGTGCCAGCAGTCCTGACCTTACGAACACTGAAGCTTTCTTT.

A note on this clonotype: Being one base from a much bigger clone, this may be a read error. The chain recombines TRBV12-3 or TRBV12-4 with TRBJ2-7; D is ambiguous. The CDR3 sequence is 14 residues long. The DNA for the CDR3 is TGTGCCAGCAGTTTAGCAGACACATCCTACGAGCTGTACTTC. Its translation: CASSLADTSYELYF.

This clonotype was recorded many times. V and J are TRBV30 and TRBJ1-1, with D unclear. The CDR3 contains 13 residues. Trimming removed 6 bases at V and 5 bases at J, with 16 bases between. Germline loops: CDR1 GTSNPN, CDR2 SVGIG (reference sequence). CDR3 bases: TGTGCCTGCCACGGGATCCGGGAAACTGAAGCTTTCTTT. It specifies CACHGIRETEAFF.

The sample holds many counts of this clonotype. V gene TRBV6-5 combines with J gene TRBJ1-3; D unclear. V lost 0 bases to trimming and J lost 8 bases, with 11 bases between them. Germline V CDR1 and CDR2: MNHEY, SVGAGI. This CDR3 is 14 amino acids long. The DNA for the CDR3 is TGTGCCAGCAGTTACTCGACCGGAGCCGACACCATATATTTT. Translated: CASSYSTGADTIYF.

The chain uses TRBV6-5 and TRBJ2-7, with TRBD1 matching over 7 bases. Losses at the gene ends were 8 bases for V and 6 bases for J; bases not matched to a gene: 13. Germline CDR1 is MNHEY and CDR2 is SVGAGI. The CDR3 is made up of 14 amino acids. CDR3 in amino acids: CASVNGQARGEQYF. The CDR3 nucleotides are TGTGCCAGCGTTAACGGACAGGCCAGGGGCGAGCAGTACTTC.

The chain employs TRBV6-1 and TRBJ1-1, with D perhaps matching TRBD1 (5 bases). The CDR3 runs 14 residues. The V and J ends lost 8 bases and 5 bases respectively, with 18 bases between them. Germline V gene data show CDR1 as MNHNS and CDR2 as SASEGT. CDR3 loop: CASDPGGEGTEAFF. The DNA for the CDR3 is TGTGCCAGCGATCCGGGAGGGGAGGGAACTGAAGCTTTCTTT.

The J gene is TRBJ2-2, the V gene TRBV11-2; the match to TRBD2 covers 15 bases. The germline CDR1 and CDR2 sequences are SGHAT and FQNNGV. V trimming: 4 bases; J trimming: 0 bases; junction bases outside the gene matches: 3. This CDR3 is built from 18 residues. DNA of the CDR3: TGTGCCAGCAGCTCAGGGACTAGCGGGGGGTCGAACACCGGGGAGCTGTTTTTT. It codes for CASSSGTSGGSNTGELFF. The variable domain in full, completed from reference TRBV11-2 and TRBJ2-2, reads EAGVAQSPRYKIIEKRQSVAFWCNPISGHATLYWYQQILGQGPKLLIQFQNNGVVDDSQLPKDRFSAERLKGVDSTLKIQPAKLEDSAVYLCASSSGTSGGSNTGELFFGEGSRLTVL.

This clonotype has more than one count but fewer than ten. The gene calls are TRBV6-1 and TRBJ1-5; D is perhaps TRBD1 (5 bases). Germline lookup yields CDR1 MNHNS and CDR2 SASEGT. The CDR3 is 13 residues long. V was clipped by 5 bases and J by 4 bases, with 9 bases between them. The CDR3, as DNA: TGTGCCAGCAGTATGGACAAAAATCAGCCCCAGCATTTT. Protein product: CASSMDKNQPQHF.

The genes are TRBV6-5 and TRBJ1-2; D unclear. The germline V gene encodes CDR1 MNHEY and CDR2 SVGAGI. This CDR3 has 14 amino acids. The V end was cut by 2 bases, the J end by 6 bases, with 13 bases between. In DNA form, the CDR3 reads TGTGCCAGCAGTTACGACCAGGTCCGGGATGGCTACACCTTC. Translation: CASSYDQVRDGYTF.

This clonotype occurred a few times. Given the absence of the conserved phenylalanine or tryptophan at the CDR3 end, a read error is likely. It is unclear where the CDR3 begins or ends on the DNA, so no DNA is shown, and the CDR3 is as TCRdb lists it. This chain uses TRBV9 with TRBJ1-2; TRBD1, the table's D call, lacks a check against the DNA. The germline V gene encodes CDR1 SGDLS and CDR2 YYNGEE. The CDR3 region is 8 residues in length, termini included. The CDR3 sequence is CAAEDSIN.

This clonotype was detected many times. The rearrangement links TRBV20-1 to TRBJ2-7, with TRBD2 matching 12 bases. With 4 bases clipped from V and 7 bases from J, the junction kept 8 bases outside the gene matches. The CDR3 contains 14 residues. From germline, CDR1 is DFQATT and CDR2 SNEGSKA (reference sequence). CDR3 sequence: CSAIGLAGLGEQYF. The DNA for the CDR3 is TGCAGTGCTATTGGACTAGCGGGGTTAGGGGAGCAGTACTTC.

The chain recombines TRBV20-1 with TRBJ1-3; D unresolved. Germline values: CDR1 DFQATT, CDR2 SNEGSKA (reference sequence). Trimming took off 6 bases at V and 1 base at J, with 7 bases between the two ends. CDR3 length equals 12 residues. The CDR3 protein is CSALASGNTIYF. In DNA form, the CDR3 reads TGCAGTGCGTTGGCATCTGGAAACACCATATATTTT.

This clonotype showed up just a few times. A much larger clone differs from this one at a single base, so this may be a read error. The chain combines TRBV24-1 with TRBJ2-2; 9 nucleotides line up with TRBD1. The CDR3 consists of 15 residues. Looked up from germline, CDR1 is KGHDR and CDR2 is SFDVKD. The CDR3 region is CATSDATGGSGELCF. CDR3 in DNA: TGTGCCACCAGTGATGCGACAGGGGGAAGCGGGGAGCTGTGTTTT.

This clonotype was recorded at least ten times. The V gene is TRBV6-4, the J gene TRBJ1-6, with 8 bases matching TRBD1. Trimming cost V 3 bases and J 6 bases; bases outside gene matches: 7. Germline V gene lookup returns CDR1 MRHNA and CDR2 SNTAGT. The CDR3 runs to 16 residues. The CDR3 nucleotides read TGTGCCAGCAGTGAAGACCAGGGGGCGGGTAATTCACCCCTCCACTTT. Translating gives CASSEDQGAGNSPLHF.

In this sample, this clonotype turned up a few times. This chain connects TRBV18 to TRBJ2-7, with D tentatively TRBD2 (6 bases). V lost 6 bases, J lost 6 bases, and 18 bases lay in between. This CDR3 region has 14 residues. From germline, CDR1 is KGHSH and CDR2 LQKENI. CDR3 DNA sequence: TGTGCCAGCTCGGGGACTGTTAAGCTTGCCGAGCAGTACTTC. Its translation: CASSGTVKLAEQYF.

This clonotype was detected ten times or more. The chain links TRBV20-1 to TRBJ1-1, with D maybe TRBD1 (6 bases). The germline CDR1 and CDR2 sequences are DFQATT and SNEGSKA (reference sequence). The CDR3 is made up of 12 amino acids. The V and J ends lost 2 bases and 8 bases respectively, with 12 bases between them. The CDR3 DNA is TGCAGTGCTAGAAAGGGGGAGGCCGAAGCTTTCTTT. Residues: CSARKGEAEAFF.

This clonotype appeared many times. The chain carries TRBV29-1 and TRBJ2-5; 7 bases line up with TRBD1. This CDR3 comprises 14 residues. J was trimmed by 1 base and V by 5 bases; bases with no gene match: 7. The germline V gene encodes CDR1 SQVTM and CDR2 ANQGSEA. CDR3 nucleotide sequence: TGCAGCGTTTCAAAATCAGGGGGCCAAGAGACCCAGTACTTC. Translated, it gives CSVSKSGGQETQYF.

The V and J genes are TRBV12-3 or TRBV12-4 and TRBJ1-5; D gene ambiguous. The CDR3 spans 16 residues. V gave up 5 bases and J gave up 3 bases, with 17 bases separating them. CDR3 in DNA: TGTGCCAGCAGTCCCCCGGGCATGACCGCCAATCAGCCCCAGCATTTT. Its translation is CASSPPGMTANQPQHF.

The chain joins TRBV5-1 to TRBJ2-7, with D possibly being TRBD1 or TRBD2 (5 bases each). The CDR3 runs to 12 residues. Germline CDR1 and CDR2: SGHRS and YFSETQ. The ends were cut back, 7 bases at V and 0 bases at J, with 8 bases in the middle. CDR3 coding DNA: TGCGCCAGCCGGGACGACTCCTACGAGCAGTACTTC. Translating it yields CASRDDSYEQYF.

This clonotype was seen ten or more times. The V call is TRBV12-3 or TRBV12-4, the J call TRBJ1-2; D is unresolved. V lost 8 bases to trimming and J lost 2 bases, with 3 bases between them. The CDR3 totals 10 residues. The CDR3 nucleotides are TGTGCCAGCCCCAACTATGGCTACACCTTC. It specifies CASPNYGYTF.